This T cell receptor (beta chain) derives from a study of identical twins. Ten or more counts support this clonotype. Template switching added a universal primer site, and cDNA bore unique molecular identifiers. TCRdb re-called the 5' RACE reads through MiXCR, storing one row per CDR3 protein. The repertoire consists of about 530,000 distinct CDR3 sequences, with 13% to 15% occurring once and the leading ten covering less than 0.5%. The sample was also linked to a second study, of yellow fever vaccine responses in identical twins.

Input material: CD4+ T cells sorted from blood. The TCR was taken from a woman under 30 in good health.

For the CDR3, the DNA is TGTGCCAGCAGTCCACAGGGTTTAGGTTCACCCCTCCACTTT. Its translation is CASSPQGLGSPLHF. The chain combines TRBV12-3 or TRBV12-4 with TRBJ1-6; D possibly corresponds to TRBD1 (6 bases). The ends were cut back, 5 bases at V and 9 bases at J, with 14 bases in the middle. The CDR3 has 14 amino acids.